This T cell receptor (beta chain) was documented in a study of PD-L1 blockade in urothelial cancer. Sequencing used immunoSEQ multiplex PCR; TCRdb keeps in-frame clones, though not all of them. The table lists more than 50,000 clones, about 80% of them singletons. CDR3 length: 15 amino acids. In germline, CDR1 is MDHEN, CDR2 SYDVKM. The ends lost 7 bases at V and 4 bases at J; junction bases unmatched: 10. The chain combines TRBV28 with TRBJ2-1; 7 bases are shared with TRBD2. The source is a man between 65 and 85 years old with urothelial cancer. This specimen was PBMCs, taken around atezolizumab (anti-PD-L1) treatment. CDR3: CASTHASGRYNEQFF. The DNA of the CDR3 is TGTGCCAGCACCCACGCTAGCGGAAGATACAATGAGCAGTTCTTC.